What follows are 4 T cell receptor beta chains derived from one specimen sequenced in a study of a mutant IDH1 vaccine in newly diagnosed glioma. Clones were sequenced by immunoSEQ multiplex PCR, and TCRdb holds only the in-frame ones, with some missing. The sample carries around 70,000 clones, around 87% recorded once. No cognate antigen is known for these TCRs. Time point defined: week 35, safety follow-up. All doses held 300 ug of mutant IDH1 20-mer peptide, with topical imiquimod. The starting material was PBMCs, obtained from a glioma patient whose treatment included an IDH1 peptide vaccine. The receptor source for this set is a man in his thirties or forties with glioma.

The chain joins TRBV19 to TRBJ2-7, with D uncertain. This CDR3 spans 15 amino acids. CDR1 is LNHDA, CDR2 SQIVND, per germline (reference sequence). The V and J ends lost 5 bases and 2 bases respectively, with 16 bases between them. CDR3: CASSAARSAPYEQYF. The DNA of the CDR3 is TGTGCCAGTAGTGCAGCCCGATCGGCTCCCTACGAGCAGTACTTC. The whole variable domain, filled in from reference TRBV19 and TRBJ2-7, reads DGGITQSPKYLFRKEGQNVTLSCEQNLNHDAMYWYRQDPGQGLRLIYYSQIVNDFQKGDIAEGYSVSREKKESFPLTVTSAQKNPTAFYLCASSAARSAPYEQYFGPGTRLTVT.

V usage is TRBV7-9 and J usage is TRBJ2-7, with D unclear. Trimming pared 2 bases from V and 3 bases from J, leaving 8 bases between. The germline CDR1 and CDR2 sequences are SEHNR and FQNEAQ (reference sequence). The CDR3 is 13 residues long. The CDR3 nucleotides are TGTGCCAGCAGCTTAACGGACGGCTACGAGCAGTACTTC. It specifies CASSLTDGYEQYF.

This chain connects TRBV5-1 to TRBJ1-2; D not certain. Germline CDR1 and CDR2: SGHRS and YFSETQ. V lost 5 bases to trimming and J lost 3 bases, with 11 bases between them. There are 13 residues in the CDR3. The CDR3 sequence: CASRERDDYGYTF. The DNA for the CDR3 is TGCGCCAGCAGGGAACGAGACGACTATGGCTACACCTTC. Filled out from reference TRBV5-1 and TRBJ1-2, the complete variable domain reads KAGVTQTPRYLIKTRGQQVTLSCSPISGHRSVSWYQQTPGQGLQFLFEYFSETQRNKGNFPGRFSGRQFSNSRSEMNVSTLELGDSALYLCASRERDDYGYTFGSGTRLTVV.

V usage is TRBV11-3 and J usage is TRBJ2-1, with 9 bases matching TRBD2. The ends lost 6 bases at V and 6 bases at J; junction bases unmatched: 6. The CDR3 is 14 amino acids. CDR1 and CDR2 from the germline V gene are SGHNT and YENEEA. The CDR3 loop reads CASSLAGRINEQFF. The CDR3 bases are TGTGCCAGCAGTCTAGCGGGACGTATCAATGAGCAGTTCTTC. The variable domain in full, with the rest retrieved from reference TRBV11-3 and TRBJ2-1, is EAGVVQSPRYKIIEKKQPVAFWCNPISGHNTLYWYLQNLGQGPELLIRYENEEAVDDSQLPKDRFSAERLKGVDSTLKIQPAELGDSAVYLCASSLAGRINEQFFGPGTRLTVL.